Detailed here is one TCR beta chain. This clone was counted a single time. Its specific antigen is unknown. The input lacks base qualities; no much larger clone sits a single base away. This specimen belongs to a study of blood T cell repertoires in COVID-19 (dated by TCRdb to 2020 to 2022). As for the study more broadly: Collaborator samples came from the United States, Italy and Spain and covered acute and convalescent phases of COVID-19. Subjects who had been exposed to COVID-19, were actively infected with it, or had recovered from it provided the deeply sampled blood TCRbeta repertoires that made up the dataset. The material from the prospective study consisted of cDNA or gDNA derived from T cells, B-cell-depleted T cells, or PBMCs. A de-identified subject ID, COVID-19 status, age in years and sex were almost always included in the sample metadata. The repertoires were made available in a free public database intended to serve as a resource for research on the immune response to SARS-CoV-2. HLA class I and class II types, where available, came from metadata supplied by the sample provider rather than from assay-based typing. Samples were obtained from the ongoing ImmuneRACE study (first 160 participants) and from some 1,200 subjects provided by 6 global collaborators.

The CDR3 contains 14 residues, cysteine and phenylalanine counted. Kept here is only the CDR3 DNA, which spans 42 bases and is read in frame from base 1. The junction carries 11 bases between V and J, which are trimmed by 2 bases and 5 bases respectively. CDR1 and CDR2 are drawn from the germline V gene: SNHLY, FYNNEI. The immunoSEQ Assay, a bias-controlled multiplex PCR, was used to amplify TCRbeta CDR3 regions from genomic DNA. In the paper's pipeline: The number of nucleated cells in each sample was estimated by amplification of reference gene primers within the assay. To quantify the absolute abundance of each unique TCRbeta CDR3 rearrangement, sequence reads were collapsed and filtered. For each sample, productive Simpson clonality was calculated as the square root of Simpson's diversity index across productive rearrangements. Held by TCRdb, this immuneACCESS table contains in-frame sequences only and omits some clones. Under half of the omission traces to an unresolved V gene where checked; the cause of the rest is unknown. From that table come the V and J calls and clone size; the DNA was used to work out D and trimming. Here the sample has 99,000 or so clones; approximately 76% occur a single time. The ten largest clones represent roughly a fifth of the sample.

The collaborating institutions used their own protocols to collect whole blood in K2EDTA tubes. Collaborator samples were shipped for TCRbeta analysis as frozen whole blood, isolated PBMCs, or DNA extracted from either sample type. The paper as a whole reports these results and caveats: The quantity of clinical and demographic metadata differed by source and by participant and was supplied without curation.

The chain employs TRBV2 and TRBJ2-3; no D segment can be confidently identified. Sequencing used peripheral blood. This receptor was taken from a woman aged 70 to 79 with acute or convalescent COVID-19. The CDR3 loop reads CASSELNRGDTQYF. The nucleotide sequence reads TGTGCCAGCAGTGAATTAAATAGAGGAGATACGCAGTATTTT.